Listed below are T cell receptor beta chains from one sample, sequenced in a study of blood T cell repertoires in COVID-19. This table comes from immunoSEQ multiplex PCR, and its TCRdb copy is limited to in-frame clones, with some not included. The repertoire consists of fewer than 350,000 clones, with approximately 92% occurring once and the leading ten covering about 7%. Sequencing was performed on peripheral blood. These receptors all stem from a woman aged 25 to 39 with COVID-19, enrolled during active disease. Each CDR3 is given with its conserved first and last residue. D genes are given only for firm matches. Clone sizes are given selectively: once, few, many, or a class where the clone is expanded.

>.|TRBJ1-3|TRBV21-1|.
.
CAGSGQGLGNTIYF
>.|TRBJ2-7|TRBV2|.
TGTGCCAGCAGGGGACTCCTAGAGCAGTACTTC
CASRGLLEQYF
>.|TRBJ2-7|TRBV30|.
TGTGCCTGGGATAGGGGAACGGCCGAGCAGTACTTC
CAWDRGTAEQYF
>TRBD1|TRBJ1-2|TRBV12-3/TRBV12-4|once
TGTGCCAGCAGGGCTGGGACAGGGCGAGGCTACACCTTC
CASRAGTGRGYTF
>.|TRBJ2-7|TRBV7-2|.
TGTGCCAGCAGCTTACTTGTCACTGCCTACGAGCAGTACTTC
CASSLLVTAYEQYF
>TRBD2|TRBJ2-2|TRBV5-6|once
TGTGCCAGCAGCTTGGGACTAGCGGGCACCGGGGAGCTGTTTTTT
CASSLGLAGTGELFF
>.|TRBJ2-7|TRBV5-1|.
TGCGCCAGCATCCAGTCCCCAGGGGTGGGATACGAGCAGTACTTC
CASIQSPGVGYEQYF
>.|TRBJ1-3|TRBV7-2|.
TGTGCCAGCAGCTTACTTACGCAGGGCTTTTCAGGAAACACCATATATTTT
CASSLLTQGFSGNTIYF
>.|TRBJ2-2|TRBV28|.
TGTGCCAGCAGTACATGGGCAAACACCGGGGAGCTGTTTTTT
CASSTWANTGELFF
>.|TRBJ1-1|TRBV10-1|once
TGCGCCAGCAGCGAACAGCTGAACACTGAAGCTTTCTTT
CASSEQLNTEAFF
>.|TRBJ1-4|TRBV28|.
TGTGCCAGCAGTTTCTCACAGACAACTAATGAAAAACTGTTTTTT
CASSFSQTTNEKLFF
>.|TRBJ1-1|TRBV4-3|.
TGCGCCAGCAGCCCTCCTGGGGAGGTTGAAGCTTTCTTT
CASSPPGEVEAFF
>TRBD2|TRBJ2-1|TRBV5-8|.
TGTGCCAGCAGCTCCGGGACTAGCGCCGACAATGAGCAGTTCTTC
CASSSGTSADNEQFF
>TRBD1|TRBJ2-1|TRBV19|.
TGTGCCAGTAGTACAGGGGGCCCCAAGGTCAATGAGCAGTTCTTC
CASSTGGPKVNEQFF
>.|TRBJ1-1|TRBV19|.
TGTGCCAGTAGACTGACAGATGAAGCTTTCTTT
CASRLTDEAFF
>.|TRBJ1-4|TRBV3-1/TRBV3-2|.
TGTGCCAGCAGCCAAGAGGGAGGGGGTGAAAAACTGTTTTTT
CASSQEGGGEKLFF
>.|TRBJ1-4|TRBV28|.
TGTGCCAGCAGTCCGACTCCGGAGGTTGGAAAACTGTTTTTT
CASSPTPEVGKLFF
>TRBD2|TRBJ2-7|TRBV3-1/TRBV3-2|.
TGTGCCAGCAGCCAAGGACTAGCGAGCGACGAGCAGTACTTC
CASSQGLASDEQYF